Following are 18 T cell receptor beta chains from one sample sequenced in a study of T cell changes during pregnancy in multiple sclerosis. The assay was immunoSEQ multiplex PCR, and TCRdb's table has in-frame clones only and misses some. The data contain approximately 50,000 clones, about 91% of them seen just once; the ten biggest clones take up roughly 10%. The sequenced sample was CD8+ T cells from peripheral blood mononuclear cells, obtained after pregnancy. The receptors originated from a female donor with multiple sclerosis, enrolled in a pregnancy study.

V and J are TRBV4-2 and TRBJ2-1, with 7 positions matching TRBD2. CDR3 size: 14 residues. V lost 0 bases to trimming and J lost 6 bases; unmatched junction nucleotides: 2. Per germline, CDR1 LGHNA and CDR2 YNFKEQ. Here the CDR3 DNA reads TGTGCCAGCAGCCAAGATGCGGGGGTCAATGAGCAGTTCTTC. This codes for CASSQDAGVNEQFF.

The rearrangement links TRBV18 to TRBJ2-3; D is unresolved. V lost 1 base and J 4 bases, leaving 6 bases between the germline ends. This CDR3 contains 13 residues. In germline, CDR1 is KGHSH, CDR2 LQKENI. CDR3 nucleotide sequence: TGTGCCAGCTCACCACAAGCACCAGATACGCAGTATTTT. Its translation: CASSPQAPDTQYF.

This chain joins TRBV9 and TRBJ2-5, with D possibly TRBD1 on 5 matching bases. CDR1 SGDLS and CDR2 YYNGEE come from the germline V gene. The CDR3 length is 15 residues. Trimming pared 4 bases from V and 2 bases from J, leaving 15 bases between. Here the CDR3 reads CASSRGAADQETQYF. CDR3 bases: TGTGCCAGCAGCCGTGGGGCGGCAGATCAAGAGACCCAGTACTTC.

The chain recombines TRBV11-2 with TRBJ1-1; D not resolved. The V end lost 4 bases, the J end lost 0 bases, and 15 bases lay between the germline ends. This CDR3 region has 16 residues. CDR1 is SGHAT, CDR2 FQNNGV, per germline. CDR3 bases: TGTGCCAGCAGCTATTCGGGGAGGGAATTGAACACTGAAGCTTTCTTT. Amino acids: CASSYSGRELNTEAFF.

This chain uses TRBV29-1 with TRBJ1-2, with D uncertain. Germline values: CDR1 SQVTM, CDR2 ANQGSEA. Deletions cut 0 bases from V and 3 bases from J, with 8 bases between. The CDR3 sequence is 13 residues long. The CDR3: CSVEDLTDYGYTF. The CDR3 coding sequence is TGCAGCGTTGAAGATCTGACTGACTATGGCTACACCTTC.

CDR3 protein: CASRGGGTQYF. The CDR3 coding sequence is TGTGCCAGCAGGGGGGGTGGGACCCAGTACTTC. V is TRBV27 and J is TRBJ2-5; D might be TRBD2 (6 bases). CDR1 is MNHEY and CDR2 is SMNVEV in the germline V gene (reference sequence). The CDR3 length is 11 residues. Deletions cut 6 bases from V and 7 bases from J, with 9 bases between.

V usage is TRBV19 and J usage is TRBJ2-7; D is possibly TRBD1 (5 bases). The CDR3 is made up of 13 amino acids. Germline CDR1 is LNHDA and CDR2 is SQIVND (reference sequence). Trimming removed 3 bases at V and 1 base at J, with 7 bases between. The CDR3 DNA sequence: TGTGCCAGTAGTATGGGGCCGTCCTACGAGCAGTACTTC. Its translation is CASSMGPSYEQYF.

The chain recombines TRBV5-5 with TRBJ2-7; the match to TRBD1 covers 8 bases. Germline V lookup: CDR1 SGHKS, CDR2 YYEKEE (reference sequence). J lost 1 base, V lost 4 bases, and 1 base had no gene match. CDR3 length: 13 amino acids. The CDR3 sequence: CASSRQGSYEQYF. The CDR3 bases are TGTGCCAGCAGCCGACAGGGGTCCTACGAGCAGTACTTC.

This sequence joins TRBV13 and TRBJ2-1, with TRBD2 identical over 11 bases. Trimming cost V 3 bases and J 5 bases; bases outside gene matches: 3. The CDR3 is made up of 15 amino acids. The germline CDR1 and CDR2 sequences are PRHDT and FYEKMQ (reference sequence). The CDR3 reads CASSFGTSGDNEQFF. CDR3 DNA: TGTGCCAGCAGCTTCGGGACTAGCGGAGACAATGAGCAGTTCTTC.

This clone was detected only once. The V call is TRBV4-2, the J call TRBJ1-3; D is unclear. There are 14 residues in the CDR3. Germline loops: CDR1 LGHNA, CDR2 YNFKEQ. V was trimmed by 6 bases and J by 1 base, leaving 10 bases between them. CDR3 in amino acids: CASSPTSSGNTIYF. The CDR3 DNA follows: TGTGCCAGCAGTCCTACTTCATCTGGAAACACCATATATTTT.

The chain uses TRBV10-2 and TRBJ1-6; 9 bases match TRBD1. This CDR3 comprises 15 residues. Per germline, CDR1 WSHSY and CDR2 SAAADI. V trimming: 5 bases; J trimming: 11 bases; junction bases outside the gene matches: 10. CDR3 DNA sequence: TGCGCCAGCAGTTGGGACAGGGAAATTTATCCACCCCTCCACTTT. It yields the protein CASSWDREIYPPLHF.

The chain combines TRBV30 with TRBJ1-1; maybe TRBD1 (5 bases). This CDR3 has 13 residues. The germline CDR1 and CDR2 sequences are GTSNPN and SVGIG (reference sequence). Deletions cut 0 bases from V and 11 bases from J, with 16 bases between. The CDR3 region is CAWSVGGIAGAFF. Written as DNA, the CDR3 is TGTGCCTGGAGTGTGGGGGGGATCGCTGGGGCTTTCTTT. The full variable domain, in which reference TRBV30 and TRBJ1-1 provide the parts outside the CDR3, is SQTIHQWPATLVQPVGSPLSLECTVEGTSNPNLYWYRQAAGRGLQLLFYSVGIGQISSEVPQNLSASRPQDRQFILSSKKLLLSDSGFYLCAWSVGGIAGAFFGQGTRLTVV.

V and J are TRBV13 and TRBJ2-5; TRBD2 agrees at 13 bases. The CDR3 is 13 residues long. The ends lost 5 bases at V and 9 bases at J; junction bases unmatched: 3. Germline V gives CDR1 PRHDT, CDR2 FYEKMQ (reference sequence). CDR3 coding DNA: TGTGCCAGCAGCCTGGGACTAGCGGGACCCCAGTACTTC. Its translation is CASSLGLAGPQYF.

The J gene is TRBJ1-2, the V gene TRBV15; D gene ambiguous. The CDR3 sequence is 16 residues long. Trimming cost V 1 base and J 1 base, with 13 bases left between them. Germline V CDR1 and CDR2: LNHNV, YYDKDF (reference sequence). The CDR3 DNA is TGTGCCACCAGCAGAGCCCTATTACCGCTTAACTATGGCTACACCTTC. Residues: CATSRALLPLNYGYTF.

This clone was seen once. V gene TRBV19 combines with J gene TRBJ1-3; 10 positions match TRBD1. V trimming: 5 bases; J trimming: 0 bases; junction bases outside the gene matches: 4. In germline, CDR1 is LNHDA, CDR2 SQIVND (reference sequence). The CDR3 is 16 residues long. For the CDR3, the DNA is TGTGCCAGTAGTTTCGGGACAGGGGTCTCTGGAAACACCATATATTTT. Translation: CASSFGTGVSGNTIYF.

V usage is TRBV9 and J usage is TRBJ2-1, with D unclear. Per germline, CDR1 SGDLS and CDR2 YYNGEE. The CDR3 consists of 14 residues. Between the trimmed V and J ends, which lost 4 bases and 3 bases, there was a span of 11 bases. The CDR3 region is CASSPSSRYNEQFF. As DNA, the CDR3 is TGTGCCAGCAGCCCGAGTTCTCGCTACAATGAGCAGTTCTTC.

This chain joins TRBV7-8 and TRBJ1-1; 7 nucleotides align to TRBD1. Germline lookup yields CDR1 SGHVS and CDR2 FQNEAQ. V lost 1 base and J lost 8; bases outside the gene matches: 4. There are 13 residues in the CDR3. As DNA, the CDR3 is TGTGCCAGCAGCTTAGTGTTACAGGGGGAAGCTTTCTTT. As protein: CASSLVLQGEAFF.

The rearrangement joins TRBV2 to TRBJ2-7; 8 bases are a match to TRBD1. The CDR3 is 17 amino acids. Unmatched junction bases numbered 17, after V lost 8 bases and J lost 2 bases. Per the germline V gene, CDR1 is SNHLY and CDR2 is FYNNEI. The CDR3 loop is CASRQTGVTLLAYEQYF. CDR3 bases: TGTGCCAGCCGGCAGACAGGGGTGACCCTTCTTGCCTACGAGCAGTACTTC.